Following are 17 T cell receptor beta chains from one sample sequenced in a study of shared clonotypes between healthy human individuals. Repertoires were generated with immunoSEQ multiplex PCR, while TCRdb's copy carries only in-frame clones and drops some. The sample lists 450,000 to 700,000 clones; about 95% were seen once. CD45RO-negative, CCR7-positively selected cells formed the naive CD8 fraction, excluding terminally differentiated effector memory CD45RA+ cells. The sample was naive CD8+ T cells sorted from blood. These receptors all come from a woman between 25 and 40 years old in good health.

The rearrangement joins TRBV10-3 to TRBJ1-6; 9 nucleotides align to TRBD1. This CDR3 spans 16 amino acids. J was trimmed by 4 bases and V by 0 bases; bases with no gene match: 1. In germline, CDR1 is ENHRY, CDR2 SYGVKD. CDR3 region: CAISESGQGYNSPLHF. DNA of the CDR3: TGTGCCATCAGTGAGTCGGGACAGGGTTATAATTCACCCCTCCACTTT.

V gene TRBV5-1 combines with J gene TRBJ2-1; D remains ambiguous. The CDR3 is made up of 12 amino acids. The germline V and J ends were trimmed by 3 bases and 3 bases, with 4 bases remaining between them. The germline gives CDR1 SGHRS, CDR2 YFSETQ. CDR3 loop: CASSSIYNEQFF. The CDR3 DNA reads TGCGCCAGCAGCTCCATCTACAATGAGCAGTTCTTC.

The chain has TRBV2 and TRBJ2-2; D not certain. Germline V lookup: CDR1 SNHLY, CDR2 FYNNEI. The CDR3 is made up of 17 amino acids. V lost 9 bases and J lost 0, with 20 bases in between. CDR3 nucleotides: TGTGCCAGTCAGTCCCCCGGAAGTACCGCGAACACCGGGGAGCTGTTTTTT. It is translated as CASQSPGSTANTGELFF.

The rearrangement uses TRBV4-1 and TRBJ2-2; D gene ambiguous. Per the germline V gene, CDR1 is MGHRA and CDR2 is YSYEKL. The CDR3 loop spans 15 amino acids. The germline V and J ends were trimmed by 3 bases and 6 bases, with 14 bases remaining between them. CDR3 nucleotide sequence: TGCGCCAGCAGCCATAGGTCCTTCGAAGCCGGGGAGCTGTTTTTT. This translates into CASSHRSFEAGELFF.

The chain carries TRBV28 and TRBJ2-7; a weak D match, TRBD1 (5 bases). The CDR3 extends over 15 amino acids. The V end lost 3 bases, the J end lost 5 bases, and 17 bases lay between the germline ends. The germline CDR1 and CDR2 sequences are MDHEN and SYDVKM. In DNA, the CDR3 is TGTGCCAGCAGTTTGACGCTGGGGCTTCACGACGAGCAGTACTTC. It translates to CASSLTLGLHDEQYF.

The V call is TRBV28, the J call TRBJ2-5; D is perhaps TRBD1 (6 bases). Germline V gives CDR1 MDHEN, CDR2 SYDVKM. V lost 3 bases, J lost 5 bases, and 16 bases lay in between. The CDR3 sequence is 15 residues long. The CDR3 region is CASSLRGGSVETQYF. CDR3 nucleotides: TGTGCCAGCAGTTTGAGAGGGGGTTCGGTGGAGACCCAGTACTTC.

About this clone: At the DNA level, this CDR3 is encoded by other sequences in the same sample as well. This chain links TRBV28 with TRBJ2-1; D not resolved. The germline CDR1 and CDR2 sequences are MDHEN and SYDVKM. V gave up 1 base and J gave up 1 base, with 2 bases separating them. The CDR3 extends over 13 amino acids. The chain's CDR3 is CASSLSSYNEQFF. CDR3 nucleotides: TGTGCCAGCAGTTTATCATCCTACAATGAGCAGTTCTTC.

V gene TRBV11-2 combines with J gene TRBJ2-5; D possibly corresponds to TRBD1 (6 bases). The DNA matches TRBJ2-7 better at its end, which makes the J call doubtful. The germline gives CDR1 SGHAT, CDR2 FQNNGV. The CDR3 is 13 amino acids. The CDR3 DNA follows: TGTGCCAGCAGCTTCGGACAGACCTACGAGCAGTACTTC. It is translated as CASSFGQTYEQYF.

The CDR3: CASSITGYYDEQYF. CDR3 coding DNA: TGTGCCAGTAGTATAACGGGCTACTACGACGAGCAGTACTTC. This chain connects TRBV19 to TRBJ2-7, with D uncertain. The CDR3 has 14 residues. V lost 2 bases to trimming and J lost 5 bases, with 13 bases between them. The germline V gene encodes CDR1 LNHDA and CDR2 SQIVND (reference sequence).

The chain uses TRBV27 and TRBJ2-3; 10 nucleotides align to TRBD1. V shed 1 base and J 4 bases; nucleotides not matched to a gene: 5. Germline CDR1 reads MNHEY; CDR2 reads SMNVEV (reference sequence). This CDR3 is 16 amino acids long. CDR3 sequence (DNA): TGTGCCAGCAGTTTATTAGGGGGACAGGGGTCAGATACGCAGTATTTT. This sequence encodes CASSLLGGQGSDTQYF.

CDR3 DNA sequence: TGTGCCAGCGACCAGACAGGAAACGTTGGCAATCAGCCCCAGCATTTT. This encodes CASDQTGNVGNQPQHF. The chain has TRBV28 and TRBJ1-5, with D possibly matching TRBD1 (6 bases). The CDR3 is 16 amino acids. Trimming stripped 8 bases from V and 2 bases from J, with 19 bases between. Germline CDR1 is MDHEN and CDR2 is SYDVKM.

This chain connects TRBV2 to TRBJ2-7; 9 bases match TRBD2. There are 16 residues in the CDR3. In germline, CDR1 is SNHLY, CDR2 FYNNEI. Trimming at V came to 5 bases and at J to 0 bases, leaving 8 bases not matched to a gene. The CDR3 nucleotides are TGTGCCAGCAGTCCGACTAGCGGCATTCTCTCCTACGAGCAGTACTTC. It translates to CASSPTSGILSYEQYF.

This chain uses TRBV27 with TRBJ2-5, with D possibly matching TRBD1 (6 bases). Near its end, the DNA agrees better with TRBJ2-7, so the J call may be wrong. In germline, CDR1 is MNHEY, CDR2 SMNVEV (reference sequence). The CDR3 spans 15 residues. The CDR3 nucleotides are TGTGCCAGCAGTTTCGTGACAGGAACAACTTACGAGCAGTACTTC. This codes for CASSFVTGTTYEQYF.

This rearrangement joins TRBV19 to TRBJ2-3; TRBD2 matches 11 bases. Germline assignment: CDR1 LNHDA and CDR2 SQIVND (reference sequence). The J segment lost 1 base and the V segment lost 8 bases, leaving 11 bases of the junction unmatched. There are 17 residues in the CDR3. The CDR3 DNA is TGTGCCAGTCAACTAGCGGGGGTCACCCTACGCACAGATACGCAGTATTTT. Encoded protein: CASQLAGVTLRTDTQYF.

This chain links TRBV5-1 with TRBJ2-1; D gene ambiguous. CDR1 and CDR2 from the germline V gene are SGHRS and YFSETQ. V was trimmed by 2 bases and J by 0 bases, leaving 3 bases between them. This CDR3 is built from 13 residues. For the CDR3, the DNA is TGCGCCAGCAGCTTACACTCCTACAATGAGCAGTTCTTC. Its translation: CASSLHSYNEQFF. Drawing the rest from reference TRBV5-1 and TRBJ2-1, the complete variable domain is KAGVTQTPRYLIKTRGQQVTLSCSPISGHRSVSWYQQTPGQGLQFLFEYFSETQRNKGNFPGRFSGRQFSNSRSEMNVSTLELGDSALYLCASSLHSYNEQFFGPGTRLTVL.

The chain couples TRBV5-4 to TRBJ2-1; no clear D gene. This CDR3 has 12 amino acids. Germline lookup yields CDR1 SGHNT and CDR2 YYREEE (reference sequence). The V gene lost 0 bases and the J gene lost 8 bases, with 6 bases spanning the gap. The CDR3 DNA follows: TGTGCCAGCAGCTTGGCTCCCCATGAGCAGTTCTTC. Residues: CASSLAPHEQFF.

The V and J genes are TRBV7-9 and TRBJ2-1; the D is unclear. The CDR3 covers 12 residues. Trimming took off 6 bases at V and 9 bases at J, with 12 bases between the two ends. Germline V gene lookup returns CDR1 SEHNR and CDR2 FQNEAQ (reference sequence). CDR3 residues: CASSPGKSEQFF. Here the CDR3 DNA reads TGTGCCAGCAGTCCCGGTAAGAGTGAGCAGTTCTTC.